This T cell receptor (beta chain) was found in a study of blood T cells in healthy people across ages. Per germline, CDR1 SGHDT and CDR2 YYEEEE. The germline V and J ends were trimmed by 2 bases and 2 bases, with 14 bases remaining between them. The CDR3 has 15 amino acids. PCR was performed a second time for about 6 to 12 cycles using a sample-barcoded 5' primer and a J-beta primer mix. Each CDR3 protein gets one entry after TCRdb re-called the 5' RACE reads with MiXCR. Here the sample spans about 900,000 distinct CDR3 sequences, about 48% being singletons. The receptor was isolated from a man under 40 in good health. Sequencing was carried out using blood. The V call is TRBV5-6, the J call TRBJ2-7; D is tentatively TRBD1 or TRBD2 (6 bases each). CDR3 amino acids: CASSFPGAPTYEQYF. Written as DNA, the CDR3 is TGTGCCAGCAGCTTTCCGGGGGCCCCAACCTACGAGCAGTACTTC.